This T cell receptor (beta chain) was obtained from a study of T cell changes during pregnancy in multiple sclerosis (dated by TCRdb to the late 2010s). Background on the whole study: The study examined how the T cell repertoire changed over the course of pregnancy in women with multiple sclerosis.

Based on the germline V gene, the CDR1 and CDR2 sequences are SGHRS and YFSETQ. The germline V and J ends show losses of 0 bases and 7 bases respectively, and no gene match explains 9 bases of the junction. CDR3 length: 16 amino acids, cysteine to phenylalanine. Only the CDR3 DNA is retained, 48 bases long and in frame from the first base. As for this clone: Its antigen target is currently unknown. Per-base quality was not reported, and no clone a single base away is much larger than it.

Library preparation was by the immunoSEQ multiplex PCR assay. TCRdb limited this immuneACCESS table to in-frame rearrangements with V and J called. A share of clones is missing; checked studies link under half to unresolved V genes, and the rest is unexplained. Within this sample are 55,000 or so clones, with approximately 90% of them counted one time only. The ten largest clones capture about 0.15% of the sample. The sequence joins TRBV5-1 to TRBJ2-7; TRBD1 fits 11 bases in the junction. The material was CD4+ T cells from peripheral blood mononuclear cells, obtained after pregnancy. This sequence was found in a female donor in good health, enrolled as a control in a pregnancy study. The bases read TGCGCCAGCAGCTTGGCCCTAGGACAGGGGGCGTGGGAGCAGTACTTC. Translated, this gives CASSLALGQGAWEQYF.